Listed below are T cell receptor beta chains from one sample, sequenced in a study of patients and donors after allogeneic stem cell transplantation. TCRdb processed the RT-PCR reads anew with MiXCR; each CDR3 protein has one entry. The sample lists more than 150,000 distinct CDR3 sequences, less than 45% seen once, with 30% to 35% in the top ten. Sequencing was performed on blood, either unsorted or a sorted T cell fraction (not recorded which). The receptors shown here come from a human donor who was either an allogeneic HSCT recipient or a stem cell or donor lymphocyte infusion donor (not recorded which). It is not recorded whose cells these are; they may come from a transplant donor. Both conserved end residues are part of each CDR3. A D gene is named only where the DNA matches it firmly. Clone size appears in some rows only: once, few, many, or a class for an expanded clone.

-	-	TRBV29-1	TRBJ1-1	CSVVSGTEAFF	TGCAGCGTGGTCTCTGGGACTGAAGCTTTCTTT
-	TRBD2	TRBV6-1	TRBJ2-5	CASRRGRDGETQYF	TGTGCCAGCAGGAGAGGGAGGGACGGAGAGACCCAGTACTTC
-	-	TRBV29-1	TRBJ1-1	CSVERTMNTEAFF	TGCAGCGTTGAGCGGACTATGAACACTGAAGCTTTCTTT
-	TRBD1	TRBV5-6	TRBJ1-5	CASSLQGGSNQPQHF	TGTGCCAGCAGTCTTCAGGGGGGTAGCAATCAGCCCCAGCATTTT
-	TRBD2	TRBV2	TRBJ2-3	CASSEALAGAVADTQYF	TGTGCCAGCAGTGAAGCGCTAGCGGGAGCAGTAGCAGATACGCAGTATTTT
few	-	TRBV12-3/TRBV12-4	TRBJ1-3	CASSWGDRTGNTIYF	TGTGCCAGCAGCTGGGGTGACCGTACTGGAAACACCATATATTTT
-	-	TRBV27	TRBJ2-7	CASSLFPLTHEQYF	TGTGCCAGCAGTTTATTTCCTCTCACTCACGAGCAGTACTTC
-	-	TRBV4-2	TRBJ2-1	CASSQGGGANPNEQFF	TGTGCCAGCAGCCAGGGTGGGGGCGCGAACCCGAATGAGCAGTTCTTC
-	-	TRBV28	TRBJ2-3	CAGSRSGTDTQYF	TGTGCCGGTTCACGGAGTGGCACAGATACGCAGTATTTT
-	-	TRBV29-1	TRBJ2-5	CSVEVHETQYF	TGCAGCGTTGAAGTCCACGAGACCCAGTACTTC
few	TRBD2	TRBV7-3	TRBJ2-1	CASSLAGGHYNEQFF	TGTGCCAGCAGCTTGGCGGGAGGGCACTACAATGAGCAGTTCTTC